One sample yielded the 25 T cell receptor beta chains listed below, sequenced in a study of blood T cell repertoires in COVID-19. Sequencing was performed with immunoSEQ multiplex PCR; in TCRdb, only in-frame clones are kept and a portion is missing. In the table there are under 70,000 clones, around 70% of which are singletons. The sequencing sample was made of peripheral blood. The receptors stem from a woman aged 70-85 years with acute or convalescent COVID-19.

CDR3 DNA sequence: TGTGCCATCAGTGAGACAGGGAATAGCAATCAGCCCCAGCATTTT. It specifies CAISETGNSNQPQHF. The V gene is TRBV10-3, the J gene TRBJ1-5; possibly TRBD1 for D (6 bases). V was cut by 2 bases and J by 0 bases, with 8 bases left in between. Germline CDR1 and CDR2: ENHRY and SYGVKD. CDR3 length: 15 residues.

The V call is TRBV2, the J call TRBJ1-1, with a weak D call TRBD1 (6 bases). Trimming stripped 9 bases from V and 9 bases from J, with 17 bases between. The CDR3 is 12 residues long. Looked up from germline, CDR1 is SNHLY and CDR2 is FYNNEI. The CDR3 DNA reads TGTGCCAGACCAAACAGGGAATTCCAAGCTTTCTTT. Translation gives CARPNREFQAFF.

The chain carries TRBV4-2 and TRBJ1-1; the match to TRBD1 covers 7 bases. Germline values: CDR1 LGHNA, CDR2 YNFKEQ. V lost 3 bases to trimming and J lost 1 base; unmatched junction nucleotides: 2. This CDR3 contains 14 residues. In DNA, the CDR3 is TGTGCCAGCAGCCAGGGGGACAGGAACACTGAAGCTTTCTTT. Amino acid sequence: CASSQGDRNTEAFF.

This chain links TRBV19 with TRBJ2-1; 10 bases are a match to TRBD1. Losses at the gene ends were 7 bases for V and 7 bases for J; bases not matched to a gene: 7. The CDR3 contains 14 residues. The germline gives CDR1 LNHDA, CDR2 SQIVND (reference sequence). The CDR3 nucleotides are TGTGCCAGTAATTTGGACAGGGGGAGAAATGAGCAGTTCTTC. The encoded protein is CASNLDRGRNEQFF.

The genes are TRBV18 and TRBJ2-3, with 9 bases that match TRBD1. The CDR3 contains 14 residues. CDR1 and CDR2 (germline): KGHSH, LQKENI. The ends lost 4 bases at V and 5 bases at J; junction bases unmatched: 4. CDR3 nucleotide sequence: TGTGCCAGCTCACGGACAGGGGAGGGAGATACGCAGTATTTT. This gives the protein CASSRTGEGDTQYF.

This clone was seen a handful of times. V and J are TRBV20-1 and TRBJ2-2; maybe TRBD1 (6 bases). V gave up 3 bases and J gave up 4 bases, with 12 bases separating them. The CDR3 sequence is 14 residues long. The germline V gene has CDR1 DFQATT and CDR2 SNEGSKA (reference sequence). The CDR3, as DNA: TGCAGTGCTAGTATCAGAGGGGGCACCGGGGAGCTGTTTTTT. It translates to CSASIRGGTGELFF.

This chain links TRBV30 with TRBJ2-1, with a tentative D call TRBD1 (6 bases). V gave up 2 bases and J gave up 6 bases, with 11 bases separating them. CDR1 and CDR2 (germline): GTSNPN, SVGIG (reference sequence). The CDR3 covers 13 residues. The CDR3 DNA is TGTGCCTGGAGTAGGGGGACCTCCAATGAGCAGTTCTTC. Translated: CAWSRGTSNEQFF.

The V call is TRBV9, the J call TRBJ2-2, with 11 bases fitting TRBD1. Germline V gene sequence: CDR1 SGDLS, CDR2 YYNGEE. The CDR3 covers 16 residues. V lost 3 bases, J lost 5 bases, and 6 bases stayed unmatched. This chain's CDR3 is CASSEPGTGGTGELFF. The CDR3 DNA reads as TGTGCCAGCAGCGAGCCCGGGACAGGGGGGACCGGGGAGCTGTTTTTT.

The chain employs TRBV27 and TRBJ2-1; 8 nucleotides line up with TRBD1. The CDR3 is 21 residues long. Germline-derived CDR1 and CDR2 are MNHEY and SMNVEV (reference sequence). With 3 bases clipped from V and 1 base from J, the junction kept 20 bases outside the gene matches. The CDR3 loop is CASSFRAQLPGTGWSYNEQFF. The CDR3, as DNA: TGTGCCAGCAGTTTTCGAGCACAGCTTCCCGGGACAGGATGGTCCTACAATGAGCAGTTCTTC.

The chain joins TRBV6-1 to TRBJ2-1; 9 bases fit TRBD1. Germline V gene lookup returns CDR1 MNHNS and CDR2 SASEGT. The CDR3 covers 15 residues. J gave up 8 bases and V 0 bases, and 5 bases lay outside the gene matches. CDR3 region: CASSEAGQGPYEQFF. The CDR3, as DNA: TGTGCCAGCAGTGAAGCGGGACAGGGCCCATATGAGCAGTTCTTC.

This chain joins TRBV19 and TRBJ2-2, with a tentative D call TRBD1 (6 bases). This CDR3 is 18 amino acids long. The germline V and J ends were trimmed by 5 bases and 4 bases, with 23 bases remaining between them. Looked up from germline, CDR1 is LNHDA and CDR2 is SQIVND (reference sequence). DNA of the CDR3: TGTGCCAGTAGTCCAATAACCGGGACACGGACCCTCACCGGGGAGCTGTTTTTT. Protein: CASSPITGTRTLTGELFF. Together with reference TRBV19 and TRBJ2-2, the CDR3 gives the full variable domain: DGGITQSPKYLFRKEGQNVTLSCEQNLNHDAMYWYRQDPGQGLRLIYYSQIVNDFQKGDIAEGYSVSREKKESFPLTVTSAQKNPTAFYLCASSPITGTRTLTGELFFGEGSRLTVL.

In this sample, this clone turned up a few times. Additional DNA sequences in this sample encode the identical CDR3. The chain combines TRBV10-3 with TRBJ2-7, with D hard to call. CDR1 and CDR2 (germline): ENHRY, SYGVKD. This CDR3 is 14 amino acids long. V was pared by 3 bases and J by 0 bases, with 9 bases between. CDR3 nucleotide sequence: TGTGCCATCAGTGACGGTCACAGCTCCTACGAGCAGTACTTC. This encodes CAISDGHSSYEQYF.

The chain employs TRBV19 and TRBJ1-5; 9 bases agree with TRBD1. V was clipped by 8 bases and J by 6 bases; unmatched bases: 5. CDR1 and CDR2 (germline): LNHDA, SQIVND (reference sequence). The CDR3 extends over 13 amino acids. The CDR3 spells CASVQGAGQPQHF. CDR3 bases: TGTGCCAGTGTACAGGGGGCAGGTCAGCCCCAGCATTTT.

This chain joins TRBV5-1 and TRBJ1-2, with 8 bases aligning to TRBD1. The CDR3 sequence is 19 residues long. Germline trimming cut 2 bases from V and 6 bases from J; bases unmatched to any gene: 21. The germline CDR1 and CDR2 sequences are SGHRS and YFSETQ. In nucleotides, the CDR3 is TGCGCCAGCAGCTTTGTTACCGGGACAGGCAACCCGGCTAGTCATGGCTACACCTTC. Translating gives CASSFVTGTGNPASHGYTF.

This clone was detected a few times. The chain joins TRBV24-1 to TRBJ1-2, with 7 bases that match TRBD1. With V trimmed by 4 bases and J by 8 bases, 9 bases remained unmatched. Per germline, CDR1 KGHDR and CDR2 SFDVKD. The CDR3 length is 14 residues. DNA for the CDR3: TGTGCCACCAGTGAGGGGGACAGAGAAGGAGGCTACACCTTC. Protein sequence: CATSEGDREGGYTF.

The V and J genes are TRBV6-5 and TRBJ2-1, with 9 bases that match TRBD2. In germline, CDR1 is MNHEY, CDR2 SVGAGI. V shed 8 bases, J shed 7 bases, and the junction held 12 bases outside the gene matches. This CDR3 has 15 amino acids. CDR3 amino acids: CASSSLAGERNEQFF. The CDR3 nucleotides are TGTGCCAGCTCAAGTTTAGCGGGGGAGAGGAATGAGCAGTTCTTC.

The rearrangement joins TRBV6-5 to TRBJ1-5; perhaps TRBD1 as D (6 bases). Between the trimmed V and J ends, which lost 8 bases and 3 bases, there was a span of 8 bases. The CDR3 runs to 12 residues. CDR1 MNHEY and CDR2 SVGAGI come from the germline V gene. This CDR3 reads CASDRFNQPQHF. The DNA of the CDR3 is TGTGCCAGCGACAGGTTCAATCAGCCCCAGCATTTT.

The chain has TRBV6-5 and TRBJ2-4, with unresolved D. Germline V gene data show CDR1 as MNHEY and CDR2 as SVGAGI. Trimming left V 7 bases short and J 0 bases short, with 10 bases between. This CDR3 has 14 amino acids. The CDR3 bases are TGTGCCAGCATGACACTTCTAGCCAAAAACATTCAGTACTTC. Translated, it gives CASMTLLAKNIQYF.

This CDR3 is CASSSPPTGLRVNTEAFF. The DNA for the CDR3 is TGTGCCAGCAGCTCCCCCCCAACAGGGTTACGGGTGAACACTGAAGCTTTCTTT. The V and J genes are TRBV7-6 and TRBJ1-1; possibly TRBD1 for D (6 bases). V gave up 4 bases and J gave up 0 bases, with 21 bases separating them. This CDR3 spans 18 amino acids. Germline-derived CDR1 and CDR2 are SGHVS and FNYEAQ.

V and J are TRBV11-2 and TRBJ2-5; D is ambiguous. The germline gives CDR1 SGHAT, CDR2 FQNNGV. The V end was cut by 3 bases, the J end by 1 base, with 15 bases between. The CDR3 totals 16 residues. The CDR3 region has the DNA TGTGCCAGCAGCTTTTCGCCCAGGAACCTCCAAGAGACCCAGTACTTC. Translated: CASSFSPRNLQETQYF. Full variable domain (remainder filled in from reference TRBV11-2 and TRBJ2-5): EAGVAQSPRYKIIEKRQSVAFWCNPISGHATLYWYQQILGQGPKLLIQFQNNGVVDDSQLPKDRFSAERLKGVDSTLKIQPAKLEDSAVYLCASSFSPRNLQETQYFGPGTRLLVL.

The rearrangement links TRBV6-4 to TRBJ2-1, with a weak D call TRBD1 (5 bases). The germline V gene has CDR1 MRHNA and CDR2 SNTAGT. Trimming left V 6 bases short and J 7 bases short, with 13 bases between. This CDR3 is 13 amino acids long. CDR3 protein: CASRQDNFNEQFF. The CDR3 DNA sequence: TGTGCCAGCAGACAGGACAATTTTAATGAGCAGTTCTTC.

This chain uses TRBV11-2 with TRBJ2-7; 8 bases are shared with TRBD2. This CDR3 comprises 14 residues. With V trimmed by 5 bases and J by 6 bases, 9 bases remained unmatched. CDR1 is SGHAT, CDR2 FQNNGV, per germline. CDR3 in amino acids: CASSPPVAGIEQYF. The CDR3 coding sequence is TGTGCCAGCAGCCCCCCAGTAGCGGGGATCGAGCAGTACTTC. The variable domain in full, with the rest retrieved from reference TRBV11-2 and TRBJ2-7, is EAGVAQSPRYKIIEKRQSVAFWCNPISGHATLYWYQQILGQGPKLLIQFQNNGVVDDSQLPKDRFSAERLKGVDSTLKIQPAKLEDSAVYLCASSPPVAGIEQYFGPGTRLTVT.

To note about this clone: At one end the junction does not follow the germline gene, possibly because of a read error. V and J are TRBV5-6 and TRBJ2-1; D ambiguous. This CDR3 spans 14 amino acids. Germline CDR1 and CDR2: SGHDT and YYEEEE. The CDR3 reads CASRLDGSYNEQFF. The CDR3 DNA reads TGTGCCAGCAGATTGGACGGCTCCTACAATGAGCAGTTCTTC.

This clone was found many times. CDR3 DNA sequence: TGTGCCAGCAGTTCTAACAGAAATCAGCCCCAGCATTTT. This encodes CASSSNRNQPQHF. This sequence joins TRBV6-5 and TRBJ1-5; D is unresolved. CDR1 and CDR2 (germline): MNHEY, SVGAGI. Deletions cut 4 bases from V and 4 bases from J, with 8 bases between. CDR3 size: 13 residues.

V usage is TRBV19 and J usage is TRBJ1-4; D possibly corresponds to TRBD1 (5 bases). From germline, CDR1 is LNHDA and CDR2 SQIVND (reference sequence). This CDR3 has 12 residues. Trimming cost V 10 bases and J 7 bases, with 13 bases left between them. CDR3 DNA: TGTGCCACCGGGGGGAGAGGTGAAAAACTGTTTTTT. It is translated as CATGGRGEKLFF.